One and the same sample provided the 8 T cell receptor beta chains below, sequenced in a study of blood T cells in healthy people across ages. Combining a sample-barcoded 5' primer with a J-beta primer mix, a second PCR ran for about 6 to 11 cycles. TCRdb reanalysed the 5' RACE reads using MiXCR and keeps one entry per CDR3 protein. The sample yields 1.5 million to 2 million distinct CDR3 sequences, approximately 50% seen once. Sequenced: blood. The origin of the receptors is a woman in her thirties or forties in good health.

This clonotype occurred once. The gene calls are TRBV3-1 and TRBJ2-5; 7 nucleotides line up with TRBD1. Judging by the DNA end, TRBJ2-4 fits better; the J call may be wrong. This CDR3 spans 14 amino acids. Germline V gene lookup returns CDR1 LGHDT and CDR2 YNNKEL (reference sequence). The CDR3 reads CASRQRGQESIQYF. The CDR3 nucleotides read TGTGCCAGCAGACAGCGCGGACAGGAAAGCATTCAGTACTTC.

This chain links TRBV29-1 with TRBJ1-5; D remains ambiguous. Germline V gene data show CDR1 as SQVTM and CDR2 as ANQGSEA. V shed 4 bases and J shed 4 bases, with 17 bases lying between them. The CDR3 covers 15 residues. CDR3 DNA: TGCAGCGTTGCCCTTTCTGCCGAGGCTAATCAGCCCCAGCATTTT. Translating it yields CSVALSAEANQPQHF. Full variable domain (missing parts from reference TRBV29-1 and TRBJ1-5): SAVISQKPSRDICQRGTSLTIQCQVDSQVTMMFWYRQQPGQSLTLIATANQGSEATYESGFVIDKFPISRPNLTFSTLTVSNMSPEDSSIYLCSVALSAEANQPQHFGDGTRLSIL.

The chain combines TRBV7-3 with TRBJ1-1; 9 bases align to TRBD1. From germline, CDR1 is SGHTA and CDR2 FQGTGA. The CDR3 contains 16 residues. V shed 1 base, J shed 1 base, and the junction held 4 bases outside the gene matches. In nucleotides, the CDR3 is TGTGCCAGCAGCTTAAGTGGGGGACAGGGGAACACTGAAGCTTTCTTT. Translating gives CASSLSGGQGNTEAFF.

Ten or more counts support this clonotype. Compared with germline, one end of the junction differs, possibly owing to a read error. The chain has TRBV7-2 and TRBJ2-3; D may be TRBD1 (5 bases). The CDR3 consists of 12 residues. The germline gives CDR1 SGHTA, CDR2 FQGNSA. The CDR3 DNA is TGCGCCAGCAGCCCCCAGGGAGATACGCAGTATTTT. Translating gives CASSPQGDTQYF.

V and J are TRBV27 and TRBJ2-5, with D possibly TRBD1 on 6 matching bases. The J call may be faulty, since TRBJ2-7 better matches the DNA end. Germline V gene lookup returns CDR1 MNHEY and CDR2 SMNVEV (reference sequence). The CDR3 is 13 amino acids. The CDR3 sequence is CASRPGQSDEQYF. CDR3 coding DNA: TGTGCCAGCAGACCGGGACAATCGGACGAGCAGTACTTC.

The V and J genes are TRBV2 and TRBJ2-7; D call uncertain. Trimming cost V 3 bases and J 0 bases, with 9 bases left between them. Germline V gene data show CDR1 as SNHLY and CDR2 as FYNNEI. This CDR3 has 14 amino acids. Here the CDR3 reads CASSENGLSYEQYF. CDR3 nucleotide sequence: TGTGCCAGCAGTGAGAACGGCCTCTCCTACGAGCAGTACTTC.

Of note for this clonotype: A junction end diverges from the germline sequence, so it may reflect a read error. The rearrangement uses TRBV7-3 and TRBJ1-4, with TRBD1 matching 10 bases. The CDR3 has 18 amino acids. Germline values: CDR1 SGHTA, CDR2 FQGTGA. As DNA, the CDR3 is TGTGCCTGCAGCTCGAAGCCGGTGACAGGGGGCGGCGATGAAAAACTGTTTTTT. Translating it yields CACSSKPVTGGGDEKLFF.

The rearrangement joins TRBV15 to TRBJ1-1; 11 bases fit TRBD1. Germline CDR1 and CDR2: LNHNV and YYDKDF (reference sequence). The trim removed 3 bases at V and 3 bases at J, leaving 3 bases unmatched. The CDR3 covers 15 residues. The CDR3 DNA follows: TGTGCCACCAGCAGGGACAGGGGGCCCTACACTGAAGCTTTCTTT. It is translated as CATSRDRGPYTEAFF. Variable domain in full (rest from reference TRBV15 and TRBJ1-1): DAMVIQNPRYQVTQFGKPVTLSCSQTLNHNVMYWYQQKSSQAPKLLFHYYDKDFNNEADTPDNFQSRRPNTSFCFLDIRSPGLGDTAMYLCATSRDRGPYTEAFFGQGTRLTVV.